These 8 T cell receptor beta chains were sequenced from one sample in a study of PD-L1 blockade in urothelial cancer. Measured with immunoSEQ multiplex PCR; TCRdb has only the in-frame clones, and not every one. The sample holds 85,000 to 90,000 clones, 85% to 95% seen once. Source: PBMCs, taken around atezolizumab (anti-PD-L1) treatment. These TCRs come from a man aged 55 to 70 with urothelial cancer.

The CDR3 sequence: CASSLATSGGTSTDTQYF. CDR3 coding DNA: TGTGCCAGCAGCTTAGCGACTAGCGGGGGAACTAGCACAGATACGCAGTATTTT. The chain has TRBV7-8 and TRBJ2-3; 12 bases match TRBD2. Trimming at V came to 0 bases and at J to 0 bases, leaving 4 bases not matched to a gene. Germline V lookup: CDR1 SGHVS, CDR2 FQNEAQ. This CDR3 has 18 residues.

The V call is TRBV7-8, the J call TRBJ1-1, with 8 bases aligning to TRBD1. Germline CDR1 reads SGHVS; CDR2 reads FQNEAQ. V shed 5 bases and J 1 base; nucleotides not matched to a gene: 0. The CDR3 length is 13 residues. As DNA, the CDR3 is TGTGCCAGCAGCGGACAGGGGAACACTGAAGCTTTCTTT. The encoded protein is CASSGQGNTEAFF.

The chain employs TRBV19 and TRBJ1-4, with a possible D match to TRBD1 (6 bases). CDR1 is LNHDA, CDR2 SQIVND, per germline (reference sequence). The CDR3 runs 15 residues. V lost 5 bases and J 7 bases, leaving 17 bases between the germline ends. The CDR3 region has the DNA TGTGCCAGTAGTGCTATACAGGGAACGTCTGAAAAACTGTTTTTT. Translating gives CASSAIQGTSEKLFF.

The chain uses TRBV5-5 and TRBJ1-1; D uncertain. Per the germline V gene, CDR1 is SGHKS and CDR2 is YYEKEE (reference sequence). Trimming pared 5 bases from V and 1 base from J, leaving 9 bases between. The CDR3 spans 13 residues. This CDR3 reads CASSFSQNTEAFF. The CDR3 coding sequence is TGTGCCAGCAGTTTTAGTCAGAACACTGAAGCTTTCTTT. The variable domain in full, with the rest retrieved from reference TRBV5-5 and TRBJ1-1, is DAGVTQSPTHLIKTRGQQVTLRCSPISGHKSVSWYQQVLGQGPQFIFQYYEKEERGRGNFPDRFSARQFPNYSSELNVNALLLGDSALYLCASSFSQNTEAFFGQGTRLTVV.

In DNA, the CDR3 is TGTGCCAGCAGTAACCTAGACGGGACAGCCACAGATACGCAGTATTTT. Translating gives CASSNLDGTATDTQYF. The rearrangement links TRBV7-2 to TRBJ2-3; 7 bases map to TRBD1. This CDR3 spans 16 amino acids. V shed 6 bases and J 2 bases; nucleotides not matched to a gene: 11. Germline CDR1 is SGHTA and CDR2 is FQGNSA.

Here the CDR3 reads CASGKTAMISGYTF. CDR3 nucleotides: TGTGCCAGCGGCAAGACAGCCATGATCAGTGGCTACACCTTC. The V and J genes are TRBV6-1 and TRBJ1-2; D might be TRBD1 (5 bases). Germline CDR1 and CDR2: MNHNS and SASEGT. The CDR3 has 14 amino acids. V shed 8 bases and J shed 7 bases, with 20 bases lying between them.

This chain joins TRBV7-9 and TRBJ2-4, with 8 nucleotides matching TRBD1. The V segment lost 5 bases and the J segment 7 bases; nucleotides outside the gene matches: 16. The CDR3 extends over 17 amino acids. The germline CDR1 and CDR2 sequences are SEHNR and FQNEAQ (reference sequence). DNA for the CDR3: TGTGCCAGCAGCCTTGGACAGGGACACCAAGATGGGAACATTCAGTACTTC. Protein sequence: CASSLGQGHQDGNIQYF.

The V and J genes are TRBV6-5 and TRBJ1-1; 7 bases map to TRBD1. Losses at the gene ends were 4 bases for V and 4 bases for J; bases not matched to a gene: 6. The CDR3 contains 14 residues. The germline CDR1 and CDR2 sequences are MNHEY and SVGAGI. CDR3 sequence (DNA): TGTGCCAGCAGTTTCCACAGGGGTGGCACTGAAGCTTTCTTT. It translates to CASSFHRGGTEAFF.